Below are 9 T cell receptor beta chains sequenced from a single sample in a study of neoadjuvant nivolumab and ipilimumab in lung cancer. The repertoire was sequenced with immunoSEQ multiplex PCR; TCRdb's copy has only in-frame clones and lacks some. Found here are about 8,600 clones, 70% to 80% of them singletons; the top ten hold roughly 3.2%. The source was tumor tissue, collected after neoadjuvant nivolumab, alone or with ipilimumab, at or shortly before surgery. Receptor source: an adult with non-small cell lung cancer.

V is TRBV19 and J is TRBJ1-1; D perhaps matches TRBD1 (5 bases). Per the germline V gene, CDR1 is LNHDA and CDR2 is SQIVND (reference sequence). Trimming took 3 bases from V and 6 from J, leaving 11 bases between them. This CDR3 is 13 amino acids long. CDR3 sequence reads: CASSIVGLAEAFF. CDR3 nucleotides: TGTGCCAGTAGTATCGTGGGACTCGCTGAAGCTTTCTTT.

This clone was seen only once. The chain carries TRBV5-1 and TRBJ1-1; D gene ambiguous. V gave up 0 bases and J gave up 3 bases, with 9 bases separating them. The CDR3 has 14 residues. Germline V CDR1 and CDR2: SGHRS, YFSETQ. CDR3 sequence reads: CASSLDGLYTEAFF. CDR3 DNA sequence: TGCGCCAGCAGCTTGGATGGGCTTTACACTGAAGCTTTCTTT. Full variable domain (missing parts from reference TRBV5-1 and TRBJ1-1): KAGVTQTPRYLIKTRGQQVTLSCSPISGHRSVSWYQQTPGQGLQFLFEYFSETQRNKGNFPGRFSGRQFSNSRSEMNVSTLELGDSALYLCASSLDGLYTEAFFGQGTRLTVV.

This clone was observed once. The chain links TRBV6-5 to TRBJ2-3; 8 bases are shared with TRBD2. V was pared by 0 bases and J by 2 bases, with 4 bases of the junction left unmatched. Germline V gene data show CDR1 as MNHEY and CDR2 as SVGAGI. The CDR3 spans 16 residues. CDR3: CASSYSAGGNTDTQYF. Written as DNA, the CDR3 is TGTGCCAGCAGTTACTCGGCGGGGGGAAACACAGATACGCAGTATTTT.

The V call is TRBV5-4, the J call TRBJ1-1, with D possibly matching TRBD1 (6 bases). This CDR3 is 15 amino acids long. CDR1 SGHNT and CDR2 YYREEE come from the germline V gene (reference sequence). Trimming left V 0 bases short and J 1 base short, with 10 bases between. The CDR3 sequence is CASSLGRGGNTEAFF. CDR3 bases: TGTGCCAGCAGCTTGGGGAGGGGGGGGAACACTGAAGCTTTCTTT.

V gene TRBV7-8 combines with J gene TRBJ2-7, with TRBD1 identical over 8 bases. V trimming: 4 bases; J trimming: 2 bases; junction bases outside the gene matches: 7. Germline V gene sequence: CDR1 SGHVS, CDR2 FQNEAQ. CDR3 length equals 15 residues. The CDR3 region has the DNA TGTGCCAGCAGCTCACGACAGGGGCCGACCTACGAGCAGTACTTC. Protein: CASSSRQGPTYEQYF.

This clone appeared a few times. V gene TRBV28 combines with J gene TRBJ1-1; D not resolved. V lost 7 bases and J 0 bases, leaving 9 bases between the germline ends. The CDR3 has 13 residues. From germline, CDR1 is MDHEN and CDR2 SYDVKM. The CDR3 nucleotides read TGTGCCAGCAAGAAGGAGATGAACACTGAAGCTTTCTTT. It yields the protein CASKKEMNTEAFF.

The chain is built from TRBV19 and TRBJ1-1; 7 nucleotides line up with TRBD1. CDR3 length: 14 amino acids. Germline V gene data show CDR1 as LNHDA and CDR2 as SQIVND (reference sequence). V was clipped by 7 bases and J by 0 bases; unmatched bases: 5. CDR3 protein: CASTKTGMNTEAFF. The CDR3 nucleotides are TGTGCCAGTACTAAGACAGGGATGAACACTGAAGCTTTCTTT.

The rearrangement links TRBV30 to TRBJ2-3, with unresolved D. Per germline, CDR1 GTSNPN and CDR2 SVGIG (reference sequence). Trimming removed 2 bases from V and 5 bases from J, with 11 bases in between. The CDR3 consists of 13 residues. The CDR3 reads CAWSFGKRDTQYF. Here the CDR3 DNA reads TGTGCCTGGAGTTTTGGGAAACGAGATACGCAGTATTTT.

J is TRBJ2-7 and V is TRBV5-5; 14 bases agree with TRBD2. Trimming took 4 bases from V and 6 from J; bases not matched to a gene: 21. CDR1 SGHKS and CDR2 YYEKEE come from the germline V gene (reference sequence). The CDR3 runs to 20 residues. CDR3 nucleotides: TGTGCCAGCAGCCCGAGGTGGTGGGTGGGACTAGCGGGAGTGGTGGTCGAGCAGTACTTC. As protein: CASSPRWWVGLAGVVVEQYF.